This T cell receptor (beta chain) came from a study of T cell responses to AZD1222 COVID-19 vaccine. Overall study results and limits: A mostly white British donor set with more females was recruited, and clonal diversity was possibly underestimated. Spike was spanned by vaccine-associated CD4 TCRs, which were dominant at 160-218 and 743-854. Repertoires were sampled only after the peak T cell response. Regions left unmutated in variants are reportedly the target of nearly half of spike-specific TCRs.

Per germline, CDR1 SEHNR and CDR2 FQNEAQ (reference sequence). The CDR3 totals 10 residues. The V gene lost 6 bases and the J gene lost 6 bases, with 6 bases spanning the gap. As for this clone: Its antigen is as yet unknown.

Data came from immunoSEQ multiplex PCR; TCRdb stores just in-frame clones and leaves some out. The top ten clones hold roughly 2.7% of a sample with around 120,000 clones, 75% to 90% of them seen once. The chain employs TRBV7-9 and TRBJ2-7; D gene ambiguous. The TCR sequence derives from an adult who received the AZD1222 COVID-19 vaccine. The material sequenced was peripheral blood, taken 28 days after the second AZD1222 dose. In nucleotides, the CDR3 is TGTGCCAGCAGTCCCGGCGAGCAGTACTTC. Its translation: CASSPGEQYF.